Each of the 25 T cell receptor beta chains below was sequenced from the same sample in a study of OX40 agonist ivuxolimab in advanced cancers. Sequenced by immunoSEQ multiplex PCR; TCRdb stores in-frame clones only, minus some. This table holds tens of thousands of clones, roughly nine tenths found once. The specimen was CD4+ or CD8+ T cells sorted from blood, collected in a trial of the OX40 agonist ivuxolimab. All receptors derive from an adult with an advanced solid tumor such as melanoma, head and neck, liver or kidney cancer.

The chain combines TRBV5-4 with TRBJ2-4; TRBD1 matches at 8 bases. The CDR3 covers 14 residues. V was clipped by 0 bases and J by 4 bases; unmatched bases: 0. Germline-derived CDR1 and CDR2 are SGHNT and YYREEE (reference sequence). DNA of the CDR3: TGTGCCAGCAGCTTGGGACAGGGGAAAAACATTCAGTACTTC. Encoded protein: CASSLGQGKNIQYF.

The CDR3 nucleotides read TGTGCCAGCAGCGTAGGCCCTTCACAGGATTCCTACGAGCAGTACTTC. Translation gives CASSVGPSQDSYEQYF. The chain joins TRBV9 to TRBJ2-7, with D tentatively TRBD1 (5 bases). Trimming took off 0 bases at V and 1 base at J, with 14 bases between the two ends. This CDR3 contains 16 residues. Germline V CDR1 and CDR2: SGDLS, YYNGEE.

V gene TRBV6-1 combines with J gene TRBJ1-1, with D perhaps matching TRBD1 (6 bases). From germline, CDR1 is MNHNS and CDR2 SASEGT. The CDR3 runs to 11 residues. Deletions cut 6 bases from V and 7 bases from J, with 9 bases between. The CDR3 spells CASRSQGEAFF. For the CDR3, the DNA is TGTGCCAGCAGGTCACAGGGTGAAGCTTTCTTT.

CDR3 nucleotides: TGCGCCAGCAGCCACACCCGGGGGGGAGACGAGCAGTACTTC. It yields the protein CASSHTRGGDEQYF. J is TRBJ2-7 and V is TRBV4-1, with 8 bases identical to TRBD2. CDR3 length equals 14 residues. Germline V gene data show CDR1 as MGHRA and CDR2 as YSYEKL. V lost 3 bases to trimming and J lost 5 bases; unmatched junction nucleotides: 6.

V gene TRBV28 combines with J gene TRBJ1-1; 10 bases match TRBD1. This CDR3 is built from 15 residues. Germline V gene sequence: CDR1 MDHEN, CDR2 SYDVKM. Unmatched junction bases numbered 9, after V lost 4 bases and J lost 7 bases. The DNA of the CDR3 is TGTGCCAGCAGTTGGCCCGGGACAGGGGCTGATGAAGCTTTCTTT. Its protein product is CASSWPGTGADEAFF.

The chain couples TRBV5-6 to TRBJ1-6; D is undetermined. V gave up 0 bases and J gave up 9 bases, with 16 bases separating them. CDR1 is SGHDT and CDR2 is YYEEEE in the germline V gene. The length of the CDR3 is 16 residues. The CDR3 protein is CASSLVYGEVLSPLHF. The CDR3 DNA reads TGTGCCAGCAGCTTGGTTTACGGGGAGGTCCTTTCACCCCTCCACTTT.

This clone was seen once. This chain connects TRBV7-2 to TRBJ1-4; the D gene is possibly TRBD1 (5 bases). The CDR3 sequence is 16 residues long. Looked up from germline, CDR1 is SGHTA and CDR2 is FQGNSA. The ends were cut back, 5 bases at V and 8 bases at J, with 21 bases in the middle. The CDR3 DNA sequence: TGTGCCAGCAGCACGCCCTACAGGCTCGTACGAGAAAAACTGTTTTTT. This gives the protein CASSTPYRLVREKLFF. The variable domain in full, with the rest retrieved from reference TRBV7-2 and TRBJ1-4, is GAGVSQSPSNKVTEKGKDVELRCDPISGHTALYWYRQSLGQGLEFLIYFQGNSAPDKSGLPSDRFSAERTGGSVSTLTIQRTQQEDSAVYLCASSTPYRLVREKLFFGSGTQLSVL.

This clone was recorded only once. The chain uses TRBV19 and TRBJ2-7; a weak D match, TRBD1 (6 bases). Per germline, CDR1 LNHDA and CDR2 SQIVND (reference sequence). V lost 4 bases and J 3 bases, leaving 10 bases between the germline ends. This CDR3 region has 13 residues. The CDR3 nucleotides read TGTGCCAGTAGTAGGGCAGGGGACTACGAGCAGTACTTC. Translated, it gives CASSRAGDYEQYF.

Here the CDR3 DNA reads TGTGCCAGCAGCCAGCTAACGGCGAACTATGGCTACACCTTC. Encoded protein: CASSQLTANYGYTF. The chain recombines TRBV14 with TRBJ1-2; D ambiguous. The V end was cut by 3 bases, the J end by 2 bases, with 10 bases between. The CDR3 sequence is 14 residues long. Germline values: CDR1 SGHDN, CDR2 FVKESK.

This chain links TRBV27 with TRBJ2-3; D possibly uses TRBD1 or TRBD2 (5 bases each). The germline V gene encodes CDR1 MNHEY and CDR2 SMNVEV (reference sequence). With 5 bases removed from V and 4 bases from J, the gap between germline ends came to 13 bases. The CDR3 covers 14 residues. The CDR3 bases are TGTGCCAGCAGTCCCACTAGGGGCGCAGATACGCAGTATTTT. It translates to CASSPTRGADTQYF.

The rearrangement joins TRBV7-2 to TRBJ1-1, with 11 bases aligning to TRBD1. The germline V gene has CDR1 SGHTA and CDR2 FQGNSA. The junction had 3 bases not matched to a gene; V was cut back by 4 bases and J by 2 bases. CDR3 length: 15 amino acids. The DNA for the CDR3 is TGTGCCAGCAGCTGGGGACAGGGGGACAACACTGAAGCTTTCTTT. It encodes CASSWGQGDNTEAFF.

The chain's CDR3 is CASSGRRGTGVNDYGYTF. CDR3 nucleotides: TGTGCCAGCAGCGGCAGACGGGGGACAGGGGTAAACGACTATGGCTACACCTTC. The chain links TRBV7-6 to TRBJ1-2, with TRBD1 matching 10 bases. The length of the CDR3 is 18 residues. V dropped 5 bases and J dropped 3; count of bases not matched to a gene: 15. Germline CDR1 SGHVS, CDR2 FNYEAQ.

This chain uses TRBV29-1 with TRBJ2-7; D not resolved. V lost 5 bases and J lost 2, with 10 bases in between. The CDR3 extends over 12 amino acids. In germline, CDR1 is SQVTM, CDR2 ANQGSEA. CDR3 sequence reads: CSVLTATYEQYF. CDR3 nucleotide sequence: TGCAGCGTTTTGACGGCTACCTACGAGCAGTACTTC.

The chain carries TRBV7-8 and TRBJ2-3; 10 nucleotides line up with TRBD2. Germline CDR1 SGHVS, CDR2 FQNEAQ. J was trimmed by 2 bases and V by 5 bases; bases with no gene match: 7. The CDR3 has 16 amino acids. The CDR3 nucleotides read TGTGCCAGCAGCGATCTACTAGCGGGGTTCACAGATACGCAGTATTTT. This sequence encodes CASSDLLAGFTDTQYF.

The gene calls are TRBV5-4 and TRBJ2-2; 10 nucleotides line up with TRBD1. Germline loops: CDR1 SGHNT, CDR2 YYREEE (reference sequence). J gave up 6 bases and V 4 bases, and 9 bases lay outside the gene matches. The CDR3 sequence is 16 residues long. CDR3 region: CASSTQRQGASGELFF. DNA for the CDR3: TGTGCCAGCAGCACCCAGCGACAGGGGGCGTCCGGGGAGCTGTTTTTT.

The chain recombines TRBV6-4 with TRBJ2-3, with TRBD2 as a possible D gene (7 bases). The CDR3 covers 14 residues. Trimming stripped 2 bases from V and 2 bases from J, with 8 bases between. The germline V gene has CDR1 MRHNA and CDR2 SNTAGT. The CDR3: CASSDGGATDTQYF. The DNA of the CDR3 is TGTGCCAGCAGTGACGGGGGGGCCACAGATACGCAGTATTTT.

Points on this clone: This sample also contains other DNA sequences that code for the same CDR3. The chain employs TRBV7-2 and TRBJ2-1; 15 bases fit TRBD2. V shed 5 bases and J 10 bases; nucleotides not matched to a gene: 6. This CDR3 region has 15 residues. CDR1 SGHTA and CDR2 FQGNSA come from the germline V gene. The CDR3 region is CASSPGLAGGGEQFF. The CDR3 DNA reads TGTGCCAGCAGCCCCGGACTAGCGGGAGGGGGGGAGCAGTTCTTC.

CDR3 nucleotide sequence: TGTGCCAGCATACCCAGGGGGCAGCGAACCGGGGAGCTGTTTTTT. Translated: CASIPRGQRTGELFF. The chain recombines TRBV7-9 with TRBJ2-2; 8 bases fit TRBD1. Germline V gene data show CDR1 as SEHNR and CDR2 as FQNEAQ (reference sequence). This CDR3 is built from 15 residues. With V trimmed by 7 bases and J by 5 bases, 9 bases remained unmatched.

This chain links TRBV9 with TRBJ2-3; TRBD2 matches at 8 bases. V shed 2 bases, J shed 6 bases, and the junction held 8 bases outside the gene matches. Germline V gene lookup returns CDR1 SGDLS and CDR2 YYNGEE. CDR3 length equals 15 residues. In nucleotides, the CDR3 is TGTGCCAGCAGCGTGTCTAGCGGGCCCAAGGATACGCAGTATTTT. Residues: CASSVSSGPKDTQYF.

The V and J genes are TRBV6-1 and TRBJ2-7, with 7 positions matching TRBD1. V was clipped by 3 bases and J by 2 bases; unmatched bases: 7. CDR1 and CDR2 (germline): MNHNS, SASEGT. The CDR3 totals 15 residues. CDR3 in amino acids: CASSDSPRGTYEQYF. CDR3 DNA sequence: TGTGCCAGCAGTGACTCTCCCAGGGGGACCTACGAGCAGTACTTC.

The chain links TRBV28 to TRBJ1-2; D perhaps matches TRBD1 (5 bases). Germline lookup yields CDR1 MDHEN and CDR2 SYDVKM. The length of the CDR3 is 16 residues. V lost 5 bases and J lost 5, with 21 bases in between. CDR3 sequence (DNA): TGTGCCAGCAGTCCCGCGGGGGTGAGGGGCCTGTATGGCTACACCTTC. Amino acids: CASSPAGVRGLYGYTF.

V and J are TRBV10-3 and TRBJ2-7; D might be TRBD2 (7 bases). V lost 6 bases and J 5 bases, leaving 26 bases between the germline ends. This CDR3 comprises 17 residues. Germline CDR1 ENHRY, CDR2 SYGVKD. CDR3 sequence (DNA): TGTGCCATCAGGGGGGCGGGCCTCCGGGGGGCCCAGGACGAGCAGTACTTC. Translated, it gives CAIRGAGLRGAQDEQYF.

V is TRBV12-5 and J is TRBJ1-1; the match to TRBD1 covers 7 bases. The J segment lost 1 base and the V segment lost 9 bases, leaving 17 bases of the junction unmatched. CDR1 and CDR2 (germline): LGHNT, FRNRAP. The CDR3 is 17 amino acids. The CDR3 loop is CASLISAWDRKNTEAFF. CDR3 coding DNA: TGTGCTAGCCTCATCTCCGCGTGGGACAGAAAGAACACTGAAGCTTTCTTT.

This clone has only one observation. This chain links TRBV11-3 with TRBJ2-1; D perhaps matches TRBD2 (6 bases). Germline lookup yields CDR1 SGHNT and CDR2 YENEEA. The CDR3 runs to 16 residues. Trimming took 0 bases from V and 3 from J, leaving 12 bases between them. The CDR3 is CASSLEGSGLYNEQFF. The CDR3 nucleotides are TGTGCCAGCAGCTTAGAGGGAAGCGGGCTCTACAATGAGCAGTTCTTC.

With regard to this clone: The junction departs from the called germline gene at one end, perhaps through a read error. This chain's CDR3 is CAIRGDPNEQFF. The CDR3 nucleotides are TGTGCCATCAGGGGGGACCCGAATGAGCAGTTCTTC. The rearrangement uses TRBV10-2 and TRBJ2-1, with D tentatively TRBD1 (7 bases). The CDR3 loop spans 12 amino acids. The V gene's germline CDR1 is WSHSY and CDR2 SAAADI.